These 7 T cell receptor beta chains originate from one sample sequenced in a study of CD8 T cells in ankylosing spondylitis. Study observations and caveats: Made up of about eight highly homologous variants, a TCR beta motif appeared characteristic of ankylosing spondylitis blood.

One entry per CDR3 protein results from TCRdb running MiXCR on the 5' RACE reads. The sample yields about 540,000 distinct CDR3 sequences, roughly 13% seen once. Antigen specificity for these receptors is unknown. What was sequenced was blood, either unsorted or a sorted T cell fraction (not recorded which). The receptors were sampled from a male donor with ankylosing spondylitis.

This sequence joins TRBV4-2 and TRBJ1-6; D is possibly TRBD1 (6 bases). Germline CDR1 LGHNA, CDR2 YNFKEQ. This CDR3 spans 15 amino acids. The V end was cut by 3 bases, the J end by 10 bases, with 16 bases between. CDR3: CASSQDRGEGSPLHF. The DNA for the CDR3 is TGTGCCAGCAGCCAGGACAGAGGCGAAGGGTCACCCCTCCACTTT.

This clonotype was seen only a few times. This chain uses TRBV7-9 with TRBJ2-7, with D perhaps matching TRBD2 (6 bases). Germline V gene lookup returns CDR1 SEHNR and CDR2 FQNEAQ (reference sequence). This CDR3 comprises 14 residues. V was shortened by 1 base and J by 5 bases, with 12 bases between the two germline ends. The CDR3 DNA follows: TGTGCCAGCAGCTTAGGGGGGAGGTTGAACGAGCAGTACTTC. Residues: CASSLGGRLNEQYF.

The gene calls are TRBV6-1 and TRBJ2-7, with a tentative D call TRBD1 (6 bases). This CDR3 spans 15 amino acids. V lost 1 base and J lost 0, with 10 bases in between. Germline V gives CDR1 MNHNS, CDR2 SASEGT. The CDR3 DNA follows: TGTGCCAGCAGTGAAGGGCCGACAGGCTCCTACGAGCAGTACGTC. Amino acids: CASSEGPTGSYEQYV.

This clonotype was observed a handful of times. The rearrangement uses TRBV24-1 and TRBJ1-1; the D is unclear. V was clipped by 3 bases and J by 1 base, with 8 bases between them. Germline V gene data show CDR1 as KGHDR and CDR2 as SFDVKD. CDR3 length: 14 residues. This CDR3 reads CATSDARGNTEAFF. As DNA, the CDR3 is TGTGCCACCAGTGATGCCCGGGGGAACACTGAAGCTTTCTTT.

This clonotype has just a few counts. The chain links TRBV14 to TRBJ2-1, with D uncertain. Trimming pared 2 bases from V and 0 bases from J, leaving 14 bases between. The CDR3 is made up of 17 amino acids. In germline, CDR1 is SGHDN, CDR2 FVKESK. Written as DNA, the CDR3 is TGTGCCAGCAGCCAAACATTCTGGCGGAGCTCCTACAATGAGCAGTTCTTC. Protein: CASSQTFWRSSYNEQFF.

This clonotype was counted a few times. The chain is built from TRBV29-1 and TRBJ2-1; 12 bases fit TRBD2. This CDR3 is built from 16 residues. V trimming: 6 bases; J trimming: 0 bases; junction bases outside the gene matches: 6. Germline V gives CDR1 SQVTM, CDR2 ANQGSEA. CDR3 sequence reads: CSVHETSGSSYNEQFF. CDR3 nucleotide sequence: TGCAGCGTCCACGAGACTAGCGGGAGCTCCTACAATGAGCAGTTCTTC.

The chain couples TRBV2 to TRBJ2-6; D is possibly TRBD1 (6 bases). Germline V CDR1 and CDR2: SNHLY, FYNNEI. This CDR3 region has 14 residues. Trimming took 6 bases from V and 3 from J, leaving 9 bases between them. The CDR3 bases are TGTGCCAGCAGCACAGGGATTGGGGCCAACGTCCTGACTTTC. It codes for CASSTGIGANVLTF.